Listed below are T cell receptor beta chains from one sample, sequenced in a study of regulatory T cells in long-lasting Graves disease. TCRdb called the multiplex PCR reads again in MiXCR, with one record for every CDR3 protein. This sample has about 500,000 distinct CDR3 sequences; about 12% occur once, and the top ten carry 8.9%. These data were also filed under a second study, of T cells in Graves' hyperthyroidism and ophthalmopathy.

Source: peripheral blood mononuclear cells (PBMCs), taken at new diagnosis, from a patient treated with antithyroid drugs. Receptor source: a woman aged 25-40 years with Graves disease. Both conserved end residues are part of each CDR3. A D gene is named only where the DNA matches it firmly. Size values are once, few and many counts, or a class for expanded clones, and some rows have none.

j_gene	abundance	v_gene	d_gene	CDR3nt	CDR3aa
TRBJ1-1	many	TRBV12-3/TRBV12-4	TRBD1	TGTGCCAGCAGTCTAAGGGGGACAGGGAGGCCTGAAGCTTTCTTT	CASSLRGTGRPEAFF
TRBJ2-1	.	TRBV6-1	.	TGTGCCAGCAGTGAAGCTTTGGGTTCCTACAATGAGCAGTTCTTC	CASSEALGSYNEQFF
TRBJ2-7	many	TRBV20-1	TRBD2	TGCAGTGCCCCGTCTAGCGGGTTCCCCTACGAGCAGTACTTC	CSAPSSGFPYEQYF
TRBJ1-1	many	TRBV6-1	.	TGTGCCAGCAGTGAAGCTTTGGGCAGGCCTTGGACTGAAGCTTTCTTT	CASSEALGRPWTEAFF
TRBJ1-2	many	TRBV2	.	TGTGCCAGCAGCCCTCAGAGGGTTTTAGATGGCTACACCTTC	CASSPQRVLDGYTF
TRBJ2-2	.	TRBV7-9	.	TGTGCCAGCACCCTATACTTCGGGACAGCGGGGGACACCGGGGAGCTGTTTTTT	CASTLYFGTAGDTGELFF
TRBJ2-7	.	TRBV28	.	TGTGCCAGCAGTTTTGGGGTTGGAAACTACGAGCAGTACTTC	CASSFGVGNYEQYF
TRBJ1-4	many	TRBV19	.	TGTGCCAGTAGTACCGGACAAAACGGTAATGAAAAACTGTTTTTT	CASSTGQNGNEKLFF
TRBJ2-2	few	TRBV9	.	TGTGCCAGCAGCGTAGACCGGATCGGGGAGCTGTTTTTT	CASSVDRIGELFF
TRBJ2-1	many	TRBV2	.	TGTGCCAGCAGTGAAGATGGCAGGGGGCGTCTGGGTAGCGGGAGTGAGAGCTCCTACAATGAGCAGTTCTTC	CASSEDGRGRLGSGSESSYNEQFF
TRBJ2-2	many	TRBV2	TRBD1	TGTGCCAGCATTGACAGGGGGCACGGGGAGCTGTTTTTT	CASIDRGHGELFF
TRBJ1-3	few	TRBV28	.	TGTGCCAGCAGTTCGTTTGGAAACACCATATATTTT	CASSSFGNTIYF
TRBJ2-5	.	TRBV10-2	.	TGCGCCAGCAGTCAGACTCGCGGCCCTCAAGAGACCCAGTACTTC	CASSQTRGPQETQYF
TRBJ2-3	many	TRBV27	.	TGTGCCAGCAGCCACAGAACAAGCACAGATACGCAGTATTTT	CASSHRTSTDTQYF
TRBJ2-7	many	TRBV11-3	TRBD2	TGTGCCAGCAGCCCATCGGGGCTAGCGGGCACCTACGAGCAGTACTTC	CASSPSGLAGTYEQYF
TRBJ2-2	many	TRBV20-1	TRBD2	TGCAGTGCTAGACCTAGCGGAACGAACACCGGGGAGCTGTTTTTT	CSARPSGTNTGELFF
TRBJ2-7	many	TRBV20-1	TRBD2	TGCAGTGCTAGAGATCCCCTGGGACTAGCGGGAGCCCACGAGCAGTACTTC	CSARDPLGLAGAHEQYF
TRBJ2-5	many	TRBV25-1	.	TGTGCCAGCAGTGAATTCGGTCGGCAAGAGACCCAGTACTTC	CASSEFGRQETQYF
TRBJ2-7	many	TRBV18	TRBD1	TGTGCCAGCTCCCCGGACAGGGGCAAGATCTACGAGCAGTACTTC	CASSPDRGKIYEQYF
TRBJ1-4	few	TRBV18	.	TGTGCCAGCTCATCCCCGACAGGTAGAGAAAAACTGTTTTTT	CASSSPTGREKLFF
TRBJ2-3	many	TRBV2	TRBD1	TGTGCCAGCTGCATGACAGGGTTGGGGACAGATACGCAGTATTTT	CASCMTGLGTDTQYF
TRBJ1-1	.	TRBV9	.	TGTGCCAGCAGCGTAGGAGGGGCCGTCAACACTGAAGCTTTCTTT	CASSVGGAVNTEAFF
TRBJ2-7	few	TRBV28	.	TGTGCCAGCAGAGGGGCAGGGGTTTTGTACGAGCAGTACTTC	CASRGAGVLYEQYF
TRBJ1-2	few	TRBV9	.	TGTGCCAGCAGCGTAGAGGGAGATTATGGCTACACCTTC	CASSVEGDYGYTF
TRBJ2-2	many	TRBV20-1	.	TGCAGTGCTAGAGCGTCGGGGACCGGGGAGCTGTTTTTT	CSARASGTGELFF
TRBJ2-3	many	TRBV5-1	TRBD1	TGCGCCAGCAGCATGCGACAGGGACGCACAGATACGCAGTATTTT	CASSMRQGRTDTQYF
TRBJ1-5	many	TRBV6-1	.	TGTGCCAGCAGTCCGGGGGGAACTCAGCCCCAGCATTTT	CASSPGGTQPQHF
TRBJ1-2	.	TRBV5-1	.	TGCGCCAGCAGATCCGGGACGGACTACACCTTC	CASRSGTDYTF
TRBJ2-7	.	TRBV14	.	TGTGCCAGCAGCCAAAGAGGGAATTGGGAGTACGAGCAGTACTTC	CASSQRGNWEYEQYF
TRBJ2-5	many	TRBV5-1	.	TGCGCCAGCAGCTTGAGGAGTAAATTAACCGGGAAGGACGCCTTTGGCGAAGAGACCCAGTACTTC	CASSLRSKLTGKDAFGEETQYF
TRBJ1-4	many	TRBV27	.	TGTGCCAGCAGTCTCCTCCCGAGTAGTACTAATGAAAAACTGTTTTTT	CASSLLPSSTNEKLFF
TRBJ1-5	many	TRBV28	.	TGTGCCAGCAAGAGACTTACGAATCAGCCCCAGCATTTT	CASKRLTNQPQHF
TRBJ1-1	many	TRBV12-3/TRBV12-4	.	TGTGCCAGCAGAAGCTGGGGGAACACTGAAGCTTTCTTT	CASRSWGNTEAFF
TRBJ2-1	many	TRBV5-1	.	TGCGCCAGCAGCTTGGTCGAGCATGAGCAGTTCTTC	CASSLVEHEQFF
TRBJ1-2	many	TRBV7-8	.	TGTGCCAGCAGCTTATTTGGCAAAACCTCCTATGGCTACACCTTC	CASSLFGKTSYGYTF
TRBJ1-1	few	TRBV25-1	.	TGTGCCAGCAGTGGCAGAGGGGGGGATTTTGATGCTTTCTTT	CASSGRGGDFDAFF
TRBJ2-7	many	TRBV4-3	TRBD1	TGCGCCAGCAGCCAAGTGACCACAGGGGTCGGCTACCGCCCGGGGGAGCAGTACTTC	CASSQVTTGVGYRPGEQYF
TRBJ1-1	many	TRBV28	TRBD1	TGTGCCAGCAGTACGATACAGGGGGGCGGCACTGAAGCTTTCTTT	CASSTIQGGGTEAFF
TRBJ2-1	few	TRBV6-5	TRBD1	TGTGCCAGCAGTTTAATGGGGACAGACAATGAGCAGTTCTTC	CASSLMGTDNEQFF
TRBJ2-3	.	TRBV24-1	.	TGTGCCACCAGTGAGTCCCCGACTAGTAGTTCCACAGATACGCAGTATTTT	CATSESPTSSSTDTQYF
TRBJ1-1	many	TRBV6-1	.	TGTGCCAGCAGTGAACCGGGGATGAACACTGAAGCTTTCTTT	CASSEPGMNTEAFF
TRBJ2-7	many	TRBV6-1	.	TGTGCCAGCAGTCCTGGACAGCAACTACTCAAGCAGTACTTC	CASSPGQQLLKQYF
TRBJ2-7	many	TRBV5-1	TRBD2	TGCGCCAGCAGCTCCTACACTAGCGGGGCCTACGAGCAGTACTTC	CASSSYTSGAYEQYF
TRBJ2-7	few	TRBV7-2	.	TGTGCCAGCAGATCCGATAGGCGGCTGGGCGAGCAGTACTTC	CASRSDRRLGEQYF
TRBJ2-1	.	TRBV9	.	TGTGCCAGCGGTAGCAGCCTGAGCTCCTACAATGAGCAGTTCTTC	CASGSSLSSYNEQFF
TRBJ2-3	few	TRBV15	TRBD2	TGTGCCACCAGCGGCTACGGGACTAGCGGGGGCCTGGATACGCAGTATTTT	CATSGYGTSGGLDTQYF
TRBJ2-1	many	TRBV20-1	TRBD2	TGCAGTGCTAGCCATAGCGGGATCAATGAGCAGTTCTTC	CSASHSGINEQFF
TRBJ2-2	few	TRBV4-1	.	TGCGCCAGCAGCCTTTTGTCGGGAGCGTCGAACACCGGGGAGCTGTTTTTT	CASSLLSGASNTGELFF
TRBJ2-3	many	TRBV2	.	TGTGCCAGCACCCCCCAAGGGGGTAGCGGCACAGATACGCAGTATTTT	CASTPQGGSGTDTQYF
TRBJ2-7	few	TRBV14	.	TGTGCCAGCAGCCAGGGTCTAACCCCCGAGCAGTACTTC	CASSQGLTPEQYF
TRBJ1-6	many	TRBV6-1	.	TGTGCCAGCAGTCCCGGGGGCTATAATTCACCCCTCCACTTT	CASSPGGYNSPLHF
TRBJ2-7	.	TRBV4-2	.	TGTGCCAGCAGCCCTCTCGAGGGGGTTCCTGCCTACGAGCAGTACTTC	CASSPLEGVPAYEQYF
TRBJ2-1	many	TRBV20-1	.	TGCAGTGCCGCACCGTCTATAGGGTTTTACAATGAGCAGTTCTTC	CSAAPSIGFYNEQFF
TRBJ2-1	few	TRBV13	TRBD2	TGTGCCAGCAGCGTACTAGCGGCCTCTCACAATGAGCAGTTCTTC	CASSVLAASHNEQFF
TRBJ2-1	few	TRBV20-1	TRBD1	TGCAGTGCTAGAGAAGACAGGGGTGTACATGAGCAGTTCTTC	CSAREDRGVHEQFF
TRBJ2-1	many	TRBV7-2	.	TGTGCCAGCAGCTCCTGGCTTGTCGATGAGCAGTTCTTC	CASSSWLVDEQFF
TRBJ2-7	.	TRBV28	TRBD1	TGTGCCAGCCGGCTCGCCGGGACAGGGGGCTACGAGCAGTACTTC	CASRLAGTGGYEQYF
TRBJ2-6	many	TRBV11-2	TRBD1	TGTGCCAGCAGCTTAGATTCGGCAGGGGGCTGGAGTGGGGCCAACGTCCTGACTTTC	CASSLDSAGGWSGANVLTF
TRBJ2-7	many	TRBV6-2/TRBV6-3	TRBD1	TGTGCCAGCAGTTACCGGACAGGGGGCTTCTACGAGCAGTACTTC	CASSYRTGGFYEQYF